This TCR beta chain was obtained from a study of blood T cells in healthy people across ages. This CDR3 region has 12 residues. Germline V gives CDR1 DFQATT, CDR2 SNEGSKA (reference sequence). With 3 bases removed from V and 11 bases from J, the gap between germline ends came to 16 bases. With a J-beta primer mix and a sample-barcoded 5' primer, a second PCR ran 7 to 11 cycles. TCRdb re-derived calls from the 5' RACE reads in MiXCR, one entry per CDR3 protein. The repertoire consists of about 750,000 distinct CDR3 sequences, with about 55% occurring once and the leading ten covering about two fifths.

The receptor was derived from an elderly man in good health. The sequenced sample consisted of blood. This sequence joins TRBV20-1 and TRBJ2-5; D is unclear. As DNA, the CDR3 is TGCAGTGCTAGGCCACCCTACAATGAGCAGTACTTC. It translates to CSARPPYNEQYF.